A selection of T cell receptor beta chains follows, all from one sample in a study of blood T cell repertoires in COVID-19. Some clones are missing from TCRdb's copy, which holds only in-frame ones; the method was immunoSEQ multiplex PCR. Counted here are around 190,000 clones, roughly four fifths occurring once; the ten biggest clones make up approximately 9.9%. Material for sequencing was peripheral blood. The receptors originated from a woman aged 40 to 49 with COVID-19, enrolled during active disease. Both conserved end residues are part of each CDR3. A D gene is named only where the DNA matches it firmly. Size is omitted from some rows. Given values are once, few, many or a class for expanded clones.

d_call: TRBD1; v_call: TRBV7-6; j_call: TRBJ2-2; clone_size: few; cdr3_nt: TGTGCCAGCAGCCCCGGGACAGGGGATGTCGGGGAGCTGTTTTTT; cdr3_aa: CASSPGTGDVGELFF
d_call: .; v_call: TRBV12-3/TRBV12-4; j_call: TRBJ1-5; clone_size: .; cdr3_nt: TGTGCCAGCAGTTGGGCTCCTAATCAGCCCCAGCATTTT; cdr3_aa: CASSWAPNQPQHF
d_call: TRBD2; v_call: TRBV2; j_call: TRBJ2-1; clone_size: .; cdr3_nt: TGTGCCAGCAGTGAAGCGCTGACTAGCGGGAGGGCCGGATACAATGAGCAGTTCTTC; cdr3_aa: CASSEALTSGRAGYNEQFF
d_call: TRBD1; v_call: TRBV10-3; j_call: TRBJ1-5; clone_size: few; cdr3_nt: TGTGCCATCAGTGTGACAGGGGTTGGTCAGCCCCAGCATTTT; cdr3_aa: CAISVTGVGQPQHF
d_call: .; v_call: TRBV18; j_call: TRBJ1-1; clone_size: .; cdr3_nt: TGTGCCAGCTCCTATCGAGGGGGGGCAGCTTTCTTT; cdr3_aa: CASSYRGGAAFF
d_call: .; v_call: TRBV2; j_call: TRBJ2-3; clone_size: .; cdr3_nt: TGTGCCAGCAGGCGGGACGGGGGCACAGATACGCAGTATTTT; cdr3_aa: CASRRDGGTDTQYF
d_call: TRBD2; v_call: TRBV24-1; j_call: TRBJ2-1; clone_size: many; cdr3_nt: TGTGCCACCAGTGATACTAGCGGCTCCTACAATGAGCAGTTCTTC; cdr3_aa: CATSDTSGSYNEQFF
d_call: .; v_call: TRBV6-1; j_call: TRBJ2-7; clone_size: .; cdr3_nt: TGTGCCAGCAGTGAACTTAATCTATTAACCTTCGCCGAGCAGTACTTC; cdr3_aa: CASSELNLLTFAEQYF
d_call: .; v_call: TRBV3-1/TRBV3-2; j_call: TRBJ2-5; clone_size: .; cdr3_nt: TGTGCCAGTGCGGGGCTTGGTGAGACCCAGTACTTC; cdr3_aa: CASAGLGETQYF
d_call: TRBD1; v_call: TRBV2; j_call: TRBJ1-1; clone_size: few; cdr3_nt: TGTGCAACGCACGGACAGGGAAACACTGAAGCTTTCTTT; cdr3_aa: CATHGQGNTEAFF
d_call: TRBD1; v_call: TRBV11-2; j_call: TRBJ1-4; clone_size: .; cdr3_nt: TGTGCCAGCAGCCAAAGGACAGGGAAGGGTGAAAAACTGTTTTTT; cdr3_aa: CASSQRTGKGEKLFF
d_call: .; v_call: TRBV7-9; j_call: TRBJ1-2; clone_size: .; cdr3_nt: TGTGCCAGCTCGGGAGCTAACTATGGCTACACCTTC; cdr3_aa: CASSGANYGYTF
d_call: .; v_call: TRBV2; j_call: TRBJ2-2; clone_size: .; cdr3_nt: TGTGCCAGCATCCACGACTTGAACGGGGAGCTGTTTTTT; cdr3_aa: CASIHDLNGELFF
d_call: .; v_call: TRBV24-1; j_call: TRBJ2-2; clone_size: .; cdr3_nt: TGTGCCACCAGTGAAGGGGTAAACACCGGGGAGCTGTTTTTT; cdr3_aa: CATSEGVNTGELFF
d_call: TRBD1; v_call: TRBV4-1; j_call: TRBJ2-6; clone_size: .; cdr3_nt: TGCGCCAGCAGCGAAGGGACAGGCCCCTCTGGGGCCAACGTCCTGACTTTC; cdr3_aa: CASSEGTGPSGANVLTF
d_call: .; v_call: TRBV4-2; j_call: TRBJ2-5; clone_size: .; cdr3_nt: TGTGCCAGCAGCCAAGAGGGTAGCGGACAAGAGACCCAGTACTTC; cdr3_aa: CASSQEGSGQETQYF
d_call: .; v_call: TRBV20-1; j_call: TRBJ1-2; clone_size: few; cdr3_nt: TGCAGTGCTAGACCAATGTCTGGCTACACCTTC; cdr3_aa: CSARPMSGYTF
d_call: TRBD1; v_call: TRBV6-5; j_call: TRBJ2-3; clone_size: .; cdr3_nt: TGTGCCACGAAACAGGGGTTTCAAGGCACAGATACGCAGTATTTT; cdr3_aa: CATKQGFQGTDTQYF
d_call: .; v_call: TRBV9; j_call: TRBJ2-5; clone_size: once; cdr3_nt: TGTGCCAGCACCAGAGGGAACCGGGCCCGGGACTCCCAAGAGACCCAGTACTTC; cdr3_aa: CASTRGNRARDSQETQYF
d_call: .; v_call: TRBV6-1; j_call: TRBJ1-2; clone_size: .; cdr3_nt: TGTGCCAGCAGTGAAAGGGGTACCAGAAACTATGGCTACACCTTC; cdr3_aa: CASSERGTRNYGYTF
d_call: TRBD1; v_call: TRBV28; j_call: TRBJ2-7; clone_size: .; cdr3_nt: TGTGCCAGCGTGAGACAGGGGACCGGGTACGAGCAGTACTTC; cdr3_aa: CASVRQGTGYEQYF
d_call: TRBD1; v_call: TRBV2; j_call: TRBJ1-2; clone_size: .; cdr3_nt: TGTGCCAGCAGTGAGGGGACAGCCCACGGAACCTTC; cdr3_aa: CASSEGTAHGTF
d_call: .; v_call: TRBV11-2; j_call: TRBJ2-3; clone_size: .; cdr3_nt: TGTGCCAGCAGCCAAGAGGAGGTTAGCACAGATACGCAGTATTTT; cdr3_aa: CASSQEEVSTDTQYF
d_call: .; v_call: TRBV30; j_call: TRBJ1-3; clone_size: .; cdr3_nt: TGTGCCTGGAGTTCCAGCTCTGGAAACACCATATATTTT; cdr3_aa: CAWSSSSGNTIYF
d_call: TRBD1; v_call: TRBV2; j_call: TRBJ2-2; clone_size: once; cdr3_nt: TGTGCCAGCAGCGAGGACAGGGCGAACACCGGGGAGCTGTTTTTT; cdr3_aa: CASSEDRANTGELFF
d_call: .; v_call: TRBV19; j_call: TRBJ1-1; clone_size: few; cdr3_nt: TGTGCCAGTAGTACGTGGAGGGCCTCGGGAGGAGAAGCTTTCTTT; cdr3_aa: CASSTWRASGGEAFF
d_call: .; v_call: TRBV6-6; j_call: TRBJ1-4; clone_size: .; cdr3_nt: TGTGCCAGCAGTTACGGGGGCACGGCTAATGAAAAACTGTTTTTT; cdr3_aa: CASSYGGTANEKLFF
d_call: TRBD1; v_call: TRBV7-9; j_call: TRBJ1-1; clone_size: .; cdr3_nt: TGTGCCAGCAGCTTCTCCGACCCTCGGACAGGAGGTGAAGCTTTCTTT; cdr3_aa: CASSFSDPRTGGEAFF
d_call: .; v_call: TRBV12-5; j_call: TRBJ1-1; clone_size: once; cdr3_nt: TGTGCTAGTGGTGCCGCCGGGACAACAAGAATGGGTGAAGCTTTCTTT; cdr3_aa: CASGAAGTTRMGEAFF
d_call: TRBD2; v_call: TRBV9; j_call: TRBJ2-2; clone_size: .; cdr3_nt: TGTGCCAGCAGCGTAGTGAGCGGGAGCACCGGGGAGCTGTTTTTT; cdr3_aa: CASSVVSGSTGELFF